One and the same sample provided the 29 T cell receptor beta chains below, sequenced in a study of beta chain features in type 1 diabetes. Study-level results: People with Type 1 diabetes carried modestly yet significantly shorter TCRB CDR3s in all four CD4+ subsets.

Investigators reverse transcribed all isolated RNA, so they sequenced expressed TCRB transcripts. The protocol was immunoSEQ multiplex PCR, while the TCRdb copy is restricted to in-frame clones and leaves out a portion. The sample includes 240,000 or so clones, over 20% seen only once; the top ten take roughly 0.028%. No antigen has been identified for these receptors. Sequencing was done on a sample of naive CD4+ T cells from blood. These receptors were collected from a woman between 40 and 55 years old with type 1 diabetes.

The chain has TRBV28 and TRBJ2-3; TRBD2 is a possible D gene (5 bases). This CDR3 has 12 residues. Germline V gives CDR1 MDHEN, CDR2 SYDVKM. Trimming took off 6 bases at V and 7 bases at J, with 11 bases between the two ends. CDR3 DNA sequence: TGTGCCAGCAGGCGGGCTCGGAATACGCAGTATTTT. Protein sequence: CASRRARNTQYF.

This clone was seen a few times. The chain uses TRBV4-3 and TRBJ1-4; 7 nucleotides align to TRBD1. The germline gives CDR1 LGHNA, CDR2 YSLEER. The CDR3 totals 16 residues. V gave up 1 base and J gave up 5 bases; unmatched junction bases: 7. The CDR3 sequence: CASSQAIQGQNEKLFF. In DNA form, the CDR3 reads TGCGCCAGCAGCCAAGCTATACAGGGGCAAAATGAAAAACTGTTTTTT.

This chain joins TRBV18 and TRBJ2-2; no clear D gene. Trimming took 3 bases from V and 3 from J, leaving 11 bases between them. Germline CDR1 KGHSH, CDR2 LQKENI. The CDR3 runs 15 residues. The CDR3 bases are TGTGCCAGCTCACCGGTCGTTGAGCACACCGGGGAGCTGTTTTTT. Its protein is CASSPVVEHTGELFF.

This chain connects TRBV9 to TRBJ1-2, with a tentative D call TRBD1 (6 bases). This CDR3 contains 16 residues. Between the trimmed V and J ends, which lost 3 bases and 2 bases, there was a span of 17 bases. CDR1 and CDR2 (germline): SGDLS, YYNGEE. This chain's CDR3 is CASSAARQGHNYGYTF. In DNA form, the CDR3 reads TGTGCCAGCAGCGCCGCCCGTCAGGGGCACAACTATGGCTACACCTTC.

CDR3 bases: TGCGCCAGCAGCTTGGTAGGACAGGACTACAATGAGCAGTTCTTC. This codes for CASSLVGQDYNEQFF. The V gene is TRBV5-1, the J gene TRBJ2-1, with 7 bases that match TRBD1. The length of the CDR3 is 15 residues. J gave up 3 bases and V 0 bases, and 3 bases lay outside the gene matches. From germline, CDR1 is SGHRS and CDR2 YFSETQ.

The V call is TRBV2, the J call TRBJ1-5; 9 positions agree with TRBD1. The germline gives CDR1 SNHLY, CDR2 FYNNEI. CDR3 size: 14 residues. The V gene end was trimmed by 6 bases and the J gene end by 5 bases; junction bases not matched to a gene: 5. This CDR3 is CASSRRDRDQPQHF. The CDR3 DNA follows: TGTGCCAGCAGCCGCCGGGACAGGGATCAGCCCCAGCATTTT. Filled out from reference TRBV2 and TRBJ1-5, the complete variable domain reads EPEVTQTPSHQVTQMGQEVILRCVPISNHLYFYWYRQILGQKVEFLVSFYNNEISEKSEIFDDQFSVERPDGSNFTLKIRSTKLEDSAMYFCASSRRDRDQPQHFGDGTRLSIL.

The chain carries TRBV6-6 and TRBJ2-5, with a tentative D call TRBD1 (5 bases). There are 12 residues in the CDR3. The germline gives CDR1 MNHNY, CDR2 SVGAGI (reference sequence). The V end was cut by 7 bases, the J end by 4 bases, with 10 bases between. Here the CDR3 DNA reads TGTGCCAGCAACCTAAGGGGAGAGACCCAGTACTTC. Translation gives CASNLRGETQYF.

This clone was found a few times. CDR3 residues: CASSLNQEGPNEQYF. The CDR3 DNA is TGTGCCAGCAGCCTCAACCAGGAGGGTCCGAACGAGCAGTACTTC. J is TRBJ2-7 and V is TRBV9; perhaps TRBD2 as D (6 bases). This CDR3 has 15 residues. Germline loops: CDR1 SGDLS, CDR2 YYNGEE. The V end was cut by 4 bases, the J end by 5 bases, with 19 bases between.

The rearrangement links TRBV20-1 to TRBJ2-4, with TRBD1 as a possible D gene (6 bases). From germline, CDR1 is DFQATT and CDR2 SNEGSKA (reference sequence). With 5 bases removed from V and 8 bases from J, the gap between germline ends came to 10 bases. This CDR3 has 11 residues. CDR3: CSAATGDIQYF. In nucleotides, the CDR3 is TGCAGTGCTGCGACAGGAGACATTCAGTACTTC.

In its sample, this clone was seen a few times. This chain joins TRBV5-1 and TRBJ2-1; TRBD2 might be the D (6 bases). Germline V gives CDR1 SGHRS, CDR2 YFSETQ. The CDR3 extends over 15 amino acids. V lost 4 bases and J 10 bases, leaving 21 bases between the germline ends. The CDR3 DNA is TGCGCCAGCAGCCGAACCCCTACGGGGGAAAACGAGCAGTTCTTC. Protein sequence: CASSRTPTGENEQFF.

This clone was seen only a few times. The genes are TRBV19 and TRBJ2-2, with TRBD1 as a possible D gene (6 bases). Per the germline V gene, CDR1 is LNHDA and CDR2 is SQIVND (reference sequence). The CDR3 length is 15 residues. Trimming cost V 4 bases and J 5 bases, with 14 bases left between them. CDR3 loop: CASSTRTGTTGELFF. CDR3 bases: TGTGCCAGTAGTACCCGAACCGGGACAACCGGGGAGCTGTTTTTT. Variable domain in full (rest from reference TRBV19 and TRBJ2-2): DGGITQSPKYLFRKEGQNVTLSCEQNLNHDAMYWYRQDPGQGLRLIYYSQIVNDFQKGDIAEGYSVSREKKESFPLTVTSAQKNPTAFYLCASSTRTGTTGELFFGEGSRLTVL.

The rearrangement links TRBV6-5 to TRBJ1-2, with TRBD1 identical over 7 bases. The CDR3 has 15 residues. The germline gives CDR1 MNHEY, CDR2 SVGAGI. Trimming cost V 10 bases and J 2 bases; bases outside gene matches: 13. DNA for the CDR3: TGTGCCACCCAAAGGGACAGCTTCTTCAACTATGGCTACACCTTC. Its translation is CATQRDSFFNYGYTF.

Only a few counts were recorded for this clone. This rearrangement joins TRBV19 to TRBJ2-7; 10 nucleotides match TRBD2. Looked up from germline, CDR1 is LNHDA and CDR2 is SQIVND (reference sequence). Trimming removed 6 bases from V and 7 bases from J; junction bases left unmatched: 9. The CDR3 is 14 amino acids. The CDR3 spells CASRGLAVPGEQYF. CDR3 nucleotide sequence: TGTGCCAGTAGAGGACTAGCGGTTCCGGGGGAGCAGTACTTC.

This clone was picked up a small number of times. V gene TRBV28 combines with J gene TRBJ2-7; the D is unclear. The V end lost 3 bases, the J end lost 4 bases, and 16 bases lay between the germline ends. This CDR3 spans 15 amino acids. Germline CDR1 is MDHEN and CDR2 is SYDVKM. The CDR3: CASSFHSNRGYEQYF. CDR3 DNA sequence: TGTGCCAGCAGTTTCCACAGCAACCGTGGATACGAGCAGTACTTC.

The rearrangement links TRBV2 to TRBJ1-2; 7 bases line up with TRBD1. The V gene's germline CDR1 is SNHLY and CDR2 FYNNEI. After removal of 6 bases from V and 4 bases from J, the junction contained 5 bases not matched to a gene. The CDR3 has 13 amino acids. CDR3 nucleotide sequence: TGTGCCAGCAGCCGGGACAGTGGCTATGGCTACACCTTC. Its translation: CASSRDSGYGYTF.

This clone was seen more than once but under ten times. The CDR3 DNA is TGTGCCAGCAGCTCCTCCGTGGCGGAAGAGACCCAGTACTTC. Amino acid sequence: CASSSSVAEETQYF. The genes are TRBV5-4 and TRBJ2-5; no clear D. Germline loops: CDR1 SGHNT, CDR2 YYREEE (reference sequence). V dropped 3 bases and J dropped 3 bases, with 12 bases sitting between them. The CDR3 runs 14 residues.

A few counts support this clone. The V gene is TRBV5-4, the J gene TRBJ1-6, with D unresolved. The CDR3 runs 15 residues. The V end was cut by 0 bases, the J end by 7 bases, with 11 bases between. Looked up from germline, CDR1 is SGHNT and CDR2 is YYREEE (reference sequence). CDR3 in amino acids: CASSLDRFPNSPLHF. The CDR3 bases are TGTGCCAGCAGCTTGGACAGATTTCCCAATTCACCCCTCCACTTT.

The V gene is TRBV28, the J gene TRBJ1-2, with D possibly matching TRBD1 (5 bases). Trimming left V 11 bases short and J 2 bases short, with 12 bases between. In germline, CDR1 is MDHEN, CDR2 SYDVKM. This CDR3 has 12 amino acids. The DNA of the CDR3 is TGTGCCGCCAGGGACTCCAACTATGGCTACACCTTC. Translated, it gives CAARDSNYGYTF.

This clone was seen more than once but under ten times. The chain combines TRBV19 with TRBJ2-1, with TRBD2 matching 7 bases. Germline trimming cut 8 bases from V and 7 bases from J; bases unmatched to any gene: 11. The CDR3 extends over 14 amino acids. Germline lookup yields CDR1 LNHDA and CDR2 SQIVND (reference sequence). The CDR3 is CASQRDRIQNEQFF. The CDR3, as DNA: TGTGCCAGTCAGCGGGACCGAATTCAGAATGAGCAGTTCTTC.

This clone was seen more than once but under ten times. The chain recombines TRBV29-1 with TRBJ2-1; 8 bases align to TRBD2. V lost 2 bases, J lost 7 bases, and 4 bases stayed unmatched. This CDR3 is 13 amino acids long. CDR1 SQVTM and CDR2 ANQGSEA come from the germline V gene. The CDR3 loop reads CSVEIASGNEQFF. Written as DNA, the CDR3 is TGCAGCGTTGAAATCGCTAGCGGGAATGAGCAGTTCTTC.

This clone was found a few times. This chain uses TRBV7-2 with TRBJ2-7; TRBD2 aligns across 11 bases. The CDR3 has 17 amino acids. CDR1 is SGHTA and CDR2 is FQGNSA in the germline V gene. With V trimmed by 6 bases and J by 2 bases, 12 bases remained unmatched. The CDR3 nucleotides read TGTGCCAGCAGACGTACTAGCGGGAGCGATCGTCCCTACGAGCAGTACTTC. This codes for CASRRTSGSDRPYEQYF.

This clone occurred a few times. The V and J genes are TRBV27 and TRBJ1-3; no firm D call. Germline V gene lookup returns CDR1 MNHEY and CDR2 SMNVEV (reference sequence). Deletions cut 5 bases from V and 6 bases from J, with 17 bases between. CDR3 size: 15 residues. The CDR3 loop reads CASSQNLGALNTIYF. The CDR3 DNA sequence: TGTGCCAGCAGTCAGAACCTAGGAGCCCTAAACACCATATATTTT.

This clone appeared a few times. Other DNA variants within this sample encode the same CDR3. This chain connects TRBV29-1 to TRBJ1-1, with D perhaps matching TRBD1 (6 bases). V lost 3 bases and J lost 2, with 7 bases in between. Per germline, CDR1 SQVTM and CDR2 ANQGSEA. CDR3 length: 12 residues. The CDR3: CSVDRGNTEAFF. The CDR3 DNA follows: TGCAGCGTTGACAGGGGCAACACTGAAGCTTTCTTT.

The chain carries TRBV7-9 and TRBJ2-3, with 8 bases fitting TRBD1. After removal of 8 bases from V and 3 bases from J, the junction contained 13 bases not matched to a gene. This CDR3 region has 16 residues. The germline V gene has CDR1 SEHNR and CDR2 FQNEAQ (reference sequence). The CDR3 sequence: CASRNSGQVVTDTQYF. CDR3 DNA sequence: TGTGCCAGCCGCAACTCGGGACAGGTGGTTACAGATACGCAGTATTTT.

V is TRBV28 and J is TRBJ2-1; no firm D call. Trimming cost V 5 bases and J 7 bases, with 6 bases left between them. From germline, CDR1 is MDHEN and CDR2 SYDVKM. This CDR3 is built from 11 residues. DNA of the CDR3: TGTGCCAGCAGTGCTAGAAATGAGCAGTTCTTC. This codes for CASSARNEQFF. Together with reference TRBV28 and TRBJ2-1, the CDR3 gives the full variable domain: DVKVTQSSRYLVKRTGEKVFLECVQDMDHENMFWYRQDPGLGLRLIYFSYDVKMKEKGDIPEGYSVSREKKERFSLILESASTNQTSMYLCASSARNEQFFGPGTRLTVL.

The chain has TRBV7-8 and TRBJ1-1; no reliable D call. Germline-derived CDR1 and CDR2 are SGHVS and FQNEAQ. This CDR3 has 13 amino acids. Trimming removed 8 bases at V and 0 bases at J, with 10 bases between. The CDR3 bases are TGTGCCAGCTCTCCCCTCGTGAACACTGAAGCTTTCTTT. Translation gives CASSPLVNTEAFF. Using reference TRBV7-8 and TRBJ1-1 for the parts outside the CDR3, the full variable domain is GAGVSQSPRYKVAKRGQDVALRCDPISGHVSLFWYQQALGQGPEFLTYFQNEAQLDKSGLPSDRFFAERPEGSVSTLKIQRTQQEDSAVYLCASSPLVNTEAFFGQGTRLTVV.

The chain joins TRBV4-3 to TRBJ2-2; maybe TRBD2 (6 bases). The V gene lost 5 bases and the J gene lost 5 bases, with 18 bases spanning the gap. The CDR3 covers 16 residues. Germline V gene data show CDR1 as LGHNA and CDR2 as YSLEER. Here the CDR3 reads CASSGEGTEPTGELFF. DNA of the CDR3: TGCGCCAGCAGCGGGGAAGGGACTGAGCCGACCGGGGAGCTGTTTTTT.

The table lists this clone with a few counts. The rearrangement links TRBV4-1 to TRBJ2-1; TRBD2 matches at 16 bases. The length of the CDR3 is 19 residues. Germline CDR1 and CDR2: MGHRA and YSYEKL. The junction had 8 bases not matched to a gene; V was cut back by 4 bases and J by 2 bases. CDR3 sequence (DNA): TGCGCCAGCAGCCGTGGGACTAGCGGGGGGGCCGGGGCCTACAATGAGCAGTTCTTC. It yields the protein CASSRGTSGGAGAYNEQFF.

This clone occurred a few times. The chain has TRBV5-1 and TRBJ2-7; no firm D call. The germline CDR1 and CDR2 sequences are SGHRS and YFSETQ. The CDR3 contains 15 residues. V dropped 0 bases and J dropped 2 bases, with 12 bases sitting between them. The CDR3 sequence is CASSLEGGAPYEQYF. The CDR3 coding sequence is TGCGCCAGCAGCTTGGAAGGCGGAGCTCCCTACGAGCAGTACTTC.